Following are 14 T cell receptor beta chains from one sample sequenced in a study of blood T cell repertoires in COVID-19 (dated by TCRdb to the early 2020s). Preparation of the library involved the immunoSEQ multiplex PCR assay. The immuneACCESS repertoire file appears here via TCRdb, limited to in-frame rearrangements. These files lack a portion of the clones; in checked studies, under half of the deficit traces to unresolved V genes, and the cause of the others is not known. This sample has roughly 60,000 clones in its table, and about nine tenths of those were observed once. Of the sample, roughly 9.1% falls within the top ten clones. The sequencing sample was made of peripheral blood. All receptors come from a human donor with acute or convalescent COVID-19. The donor label of this sample is uncertain.

The V call is TRBV18, the J call TRBJ2-1; 8 bases agree with TRBD2. Germline V gene lookup returns CDR1 KGHSH and CDR2 LQKENI. J was trimmed by 6 bases and V by 6 bases; bases with no gene match: 10. There are 15 residues in the CDR3. The CDR3: CASSFNSGKGNEQFF. The DNA for the CDR3 is TGTGCCAGCTCCTTCAATAGCGGGAAAGGCAATGAGCAGTTCTTC.

This clone was picked up one time. The V and J genes are TRBV11-3 and TRBJ1-5; 9 nucleotides match TRBD1. CDR3 size: 18 residues. Per the germline V gene, CDR1 is SGHNT and CDR2 is YENEEA. V lost 1 base to trimming and J lost 0 bases; unmatched junction nucleotides: 7. The CDR3 sequence is CASSLVGQGTYSNQPQHF. DNA for the CDR3: TGTGCCAGCAGCTTAGTAGGACAGGGGACTTATAGCAATCAGCCCCAGCATTTT.

This clone is a singleton in its sample. The same CDR3 also results from other DNA sequences found in this sample. The chain employs TRBV5-1 and TRBJ2-2; 9 bases map to TRBD1. The germline V gene has CDR1 SGHRS and CDR2 YFSETQ. The CDR3 runs to 14 residues. V gave up 3 bases and J gave up 6 bases; unmatched junction bases: 3. CDR3 in DNA: TGCGCCAGCAGCTCCGGGACAGGGTCCGGGGAGCTGTTTTTT. Protein sequence: CASSSGTGSGELFF.

The chain carries TRBV28 and TRBJ1-3, with 7 bases aligning to TRBD1. CDR1 MDHEN and CDR2 SYDVKM come from the germline V gene. Trimming cost V 5 bases and J 0 bases; bases outside gene matches: 7. This CDR3 is built from 16 residues. The CDR3 bases are TGTGCCAGCAGTCTATACAGGGGCCTCTCTGGAAACACCATATATTTT. Protein sequence: CASSLYRGLSGNTIYF.

V is TRBV27 and J is TRBJ2-7, with 7 nucleotides matching TRBD2. The CDR3 is 14 amino acids. CDR1 is MNHEY and CDR2 is SMNVEV in the germline V gene (reference sequence). The ends lost 5 bases at V and 4 bases at J; junction bases unmatched: 8. The DNA of the CDR3 is TGTGCCAGCAGTCTGACTAGCCCCAATTACGAGCAGTACTTC. It yields the protein CASSLTSPNYEQYF.

The chain is built from TRBV10-3 and TRBJ2-6, with no clear D. This CDR3 has 17 residues. V lost 6 bases, J lost 2 bases, and 17 bases lay in between. Looked up from germline, CDR1 is ENHRY and CDR2 is SYGVKD. CDR3: CAISKVGLQAGANVLTF. CDR3 DNA: TGTGCCATCAGCAAAGTGGGCCTCCAGGCTGGGGCCAACGTCCTGACTTTC.

This clone showed up just once. The V call is TRBV6-5, the J call TRBJ1-3; unclear D gene. Germline assignment: CDR1 MNHEY and CDR2 SVGAGI. The V gene lost 3 bases and the J gene lost 0 bases, with 12 bases spanning the gap. The CDR3 contains 16 residues. The CDR3 DNA follows: TGTGCCAGCAGTTATCAGAGCAGGCCCTCTGGAAACACCATATATTTT. Protein sequence: CASSYQSRPSGNTIYF.

The rearrangement joins TRBV6-4 to TRBJ2-3, with D possibly TRBD2 on 5 matching bases. CDR1 MRHNA and CDR2 SNTAGT come from the germline V gene. With 5 bases removed from V and 5 bases from J, the gap between germline ends came to 17 bases. The CDR3 consists of 15 residues. The CDR3 sequence is CASSPGFGWGDTQYF. The CDR3 DNA sequence: TGTGCCAGCAGTCCGGGGTTCGGCTGGGGAGATACGCAGTATTTT.

V usage is TRBV6-2 or TRBV6-3 and J usage is TRBJ2-1, with 11 bases fitting TRBD2. Germline CDR1 and CDR2: MNHEY and SVGEGT. This CDR3 has 15 residues. V shed 4 bases, J shed 5 bases, and the junction held 4 bases outside the gene matches. CDR3 sequence: CASSSLAGGHNEQFF. CDR3 bases: TGTGCCAGCAGTTCCCTAGCGGGGGGACACAATGAGCAGTTCTTC.

The V call is TRBV25-1, the J call TRBJ1-1; D may be TRBD1 (6 bases). Trimming cost V 3 bases and J 1 base, with 12 bases left between them. This CDR3 spans 15 amino acids. Germline CDR1 reads MGHDK; CDR2 reads SYGVNS. The CDR3 coding sequence is TGTGCCAGCAGTGAGTTTTGGACAGAGAACACTGAAGCTTTCTTT. Translated, it gives CASSEFWTENTEAFF.

The chain carries TRBV6-4 and TRBJ1-1; D remains unclear. In germline, CDR1 is MRHNA, CDR2 SNTAGT. V lost 5 bases and J 7 bases, leaving 14 bases between the germline ends. CDR3 length equals 13 residues. The CDR3 region is CASSLEGGSEAFF. CDR3 sequence (DNA): TGTGCCAGCAGTTTGGAGGGTGGTAGTGAAGCTTTCTTT.

This clone was found a few times. The V gene is TRBV19, the J gene TRBJ2-3; 9 nucleotides match TRBD2. With V trimmed by 4 bases and J by 5 bases, 7 bases remained unmatched. This CDR3 spans 15 amino acids. Germline CDR1 and CDR2: LNHDA and SQIVND (reference sequence). The CDR3 is CASSRSSGVQDTQYF. For the CDR3, the DNA is TGTGCCAGTAGTAGGTCTAGCGGGGTGCAAGATACGCAGTATTTT.

The gene calls are TRBV5-6 and TRBJ1-2; a weak D match, TRBD1 (5 bases). Germline V gene sequence: CDR1 SGHDT, CDR2 YYEEEE. This CDR3 has 16 amino acids. V lost 3 bases and J lost 8, with 23 bases in between. In DNA, the CDR3 is TGTGCCAGCAGCTCTAACATCGTGGGACTGCCCAGGGGCTACACCTTC. Residues: CASSSNIVGLPRGYTF.

The rearrangement uses TRBV5-4 and TRBJ2-3; 9 nucleotides agree with TRBD2. Germline V CDR1 and CDR2: SGHNT, YYREEE (reference sequence). The CDR3 has 14 amino acids. V lost 3 bases, J lost 4 bases, and 3 bases stayed unmatched. DNA for the CDR3: TGTGCCAGCAGCTCTAGCGGGGCTGCAGATACGCAGTATTTT. Amino acids: CASSSSGAADTQYF.